One and the same sample provided the 30 T cell receptor beta chains below, sequenced in a study of T cells expressing NK-cell markers. Using the 5' RACE reads, TCRdb records one entry per CDR3 protein without DNA. In total, the table holds about half a million distinct CDR3 sequences. Sample: blood T cells: a sorted CD56 or NKG2C T cell subset, CD4+ or CD8+ T cells, or bulk PBMC T cells (not recorded which). The source is a woman in her forties or fifties in good health.

This chain links TRBV30 with TRBJ2-2; TCRdb names TRBD2, which stays unverified in the absence of DNA. This CDR3 region has 15 residues. The germline gives CDR1 GTSNPN, CDR2 SVGIG (reference sequence). The CDR3: CAWSVEASGTGELFF.

The CDR3 here is CASSLGVFKTQYF. The rearrangement links TRBV5-1 to TRBJ2-5. Germline V CDR1 and CDR2: SGHRS, YFSETQ. This CDR3 has 13 amino acids.

V and J are TRBV7-7 and TRBJ1-1. Germline values: CDR1 SSHAT, CDR2 FNYEAQ (reference sequence). The CDR3 has 13 residues. The chain's CDR3 is CASSQRPDTEAFF.

The chain links TRBV9 to TRBJ1-1; the TCRdb D gene call, TRBD1, has no DNA to confirm it. Germline CDR1 and CDR2: SGDLS and YYNGEE. The CDR3 is 15 amino acids. The CDR3 loop reads CASSVSWGAVTEAFF. The whole variable domain, filled in from reference TRBV9 and TRBJ1-1, reads DSGVTQTPKHLITATGQRVTLRCSPRSGDLSVYWYQQSLDQGLQFLIQYYNGEERAKGNILERFSAQQFPDLHSELNLSSLELGDSALYFCASSVSWGAVTEAFFGQGTRLTVV.

This chain uses TRBV12-3 or TRBV12-4 with TRBJ2-1; the D call from TCRdb, TRBD2, cannot be confirmed without DNA. CDR3 size: 14 residues. The CDR3 region is CASSRRHPPVEQFF.

The chain uses TRBV9 and TRBJ2-1; lacking DNA, the TRBD2 call made by TCRdb goes unchecked. The germline gives CDR1 SGDLS, CDR2 YYNGEE. The CDR3 totals 13 residues. The CDR3 is CASSVAGLAEQFF. Drawing the rest from reference TRBV9 and TRBJ2-1, the complete variable domain is DSGVTQTPKHLITATGQRVTLRCSPRSGDLSVYWYQQSLDQGLQFLIQYYNGEERAKGNILERFSAQQFPDLHSELNLSSLELGDSALYFCASSVAGLAEQFFGPGTRLTVL.

The rearrangement links TRBV29-1 to TRBJ1-2; the D gene TCRdb calls, TRBD1, cannot be checked with no DNA. Germline CDR1 and CDR2: SQVTM and ANQGSEA. The CDR3 contains 12 residues. CDR3 residues: CSVLAGNEGYTF.

J is TRBJ1-3 and V is TRBV25-1; TCRdb indicates TRBD1, and absent DNA this call remains unverified. This CDR3 has 15 residues. The V gene's germline CDR1 is MGHDK and CDR2 SYGVNS. CDR3 amino acids: CASSEFFGAGNTIYF.

This rearrangement joins TRBV29-1 to TRBJ2-5; checking the TCRdb D call of TRBD1 is not possible without DNA. CDR1 is SQVTM, CDR2 ANQGSEA, per germline. The CDR3 contains 13 residues. CDR3 sequence: CSVAPGPSETQYF.

The chain recombines TRBV12-3 or TRBV12-4 with TRBJ1-4; TCRdb proposes TRBD1, but this gene call is untestable without DNA. The CDR3 contains 13 residues. CDR3 protein: CASSPLGNEKLFF.

V and J are TRBV12-3 or TRBV12-4 and TRBJ2-1; TCRdb's assignment of TRBD2 cannot be checked, as there is no DNA. There are 13 residues in the CDR3. CDR3 residues: CASGKASGNEQFF.

V gene TRBV11-3 combines with J gene TRBJ2-2. The CDR3 runs to 16 residues. Germline values: CDR1 SGHNT, CDR2 YENEEA. CDR3 protein: CASSLVGSANTGELFF.

The V call is TRBV12-3 or TRBV12-4, the J call TRBJ2-3; the TCRdb D gene call, TRBD1, has no DNA to confirm it. The CDR3 spans 13 residues. This chain's CDR3 is CASSTGSTDTQYF.

CDR3 sequence: CASSVTGTGYSGNTIYF. The V call is TRBV19, the J call TRBJ1-3; the TCRdb call, TRBD1, lacks DNA for checking. The V gene's germline CDR1 is LNHDA and CDR2 SQIVND (reference sequence). This CDR3 has 17 residues. Full variable domain (missing parts from reference TRBV19 and TRBJ1-3): DGGITQSPKYLFRKEGQNVTLSCEQNLNHDAMYWYRQDPGQGLRLIYYSQIVNDFQKGDIAEGYSVSREKKESFPLTVTSAQKNPTAFYLCASSVTGTGYSGNTIYFGEGSWLTVV.

V usage is TRBV3-1 and J usage is TRBJ2-1; lacking DNA, the TRBD1 call made by TCRdb goes unchecked. This CDR3 is 16 amino acids long. Germline lookup yields CDR1 LGHDT and CDR2 YNNKEL (reference sequence). This CDR3 reads CASSQGDQVIRNEQFF.

V gene TRBV5-1 combines with J gene TRBJ2-3; TCRdb's D call of TRBD1 is untestable without DNA. CDR3 length equals 18 residues. Germline V CDR1 and CDR2: SGHRS, YFSETQ. CDR3 residues: CASGLGQGGITSTDTQYF.

V usage is TRBV4-1 and J usage is TRBJ2-6; lacking DNA, the TRBD1 call made by TCRdb goes unchecked. Germline V gives CDR1 MGHRA, CDR2 YSYEKL. The CDR3 has 18 residues. This CDR3 is CASSQATQGVNGANVLTF.

The CDR3 sequence is CASSLQGKYEQYF. The chain carries TRBV27 and TRBJ2-7; absent DNA, TCRdb's TRBD1 call cannot be checked. The CDR3 runs to 13 residues. Germline assignment: CDR1 MNHEY and CDR2 SMNVEV (reference sequence).

The chain is built from TRBV2 and TRBJ2-1; TCRdb reports TRBD2, a call that lacks DNA to check it against. CDR1 SNHLY and CDR2 FYNNEI come from the germline V gene. The CDR3 length is 15 residues. The CDR3 loop is CASSVTSGSGNEQFF.

This sequence joins TRBV3-1 and TRBJ2-5; the D call of TRBD2 rests on TCRdb alone, since no DNA is present to check it. CDR3 length: 16 residues. In germline, CDR1 is LGHDT, CDR2 YNNKEL (reference sequence). The CDR3 loop is CASSQNLAGDEETQYF.

The chain joins TRBV11-3 to TRBJ2-2; TCRdb selects TRBD2, and the lack of DNA leaves this call unchecked. Germline V gene lookup returns CDR1 SGHNT and CDR2 YENEEA. This CDR3 region has 14 residues. CDR3 sequence: CASQKRESTGELFF. The full variable domain, with the rest looked up from reference TRBV11-3 and TRBJ2-2, is EAGVVQSPRYKIIEKKQPVAFWCNPISGHNTLYWYLQNLGQGPELLIRYENEEAVDDSQLPKDRFSAERLKGVDSTLKIQPAELGDSAVYLCASQKRESTGELFFGEGSRLTVL.

The rearrangement joins TRBV29-1 to TRBJ2-5; TCRdb's assignment of TRBD1 cannot be checked, as there is no DNA. The V gene's germline CDR1 is SQVTM and CDR2 ANQGSEA. This CDR3 contains 14 residues. This CDR3 reads CSVTLQGQKETQYF.

This chain joins TRBV5-1 and TRBJ2-5; the D call from TCRdb, TRBD2, cannot be confirmed without DNA. CDR3 size: 17 residues. Germline CDR1 reads SGHRS; CDR2 reads YFSETQ. CDR3 protein: CASNPLGTSANQETQYF. The complete variable domain, with remaining parts taken from reference TRBV5-1 and TRBJ2-5, reads KAGVTQTPRYLIKTRGQQVTLSCSPISGHRSVSWYQQTPGQGLQFLFEYFSETQRNKGNFPGRFSGRQFSNSRSEMNVSTLELGDSALYLCASNPLGTSANQETQYFGPGTRLLVL.

The V call is TRBV4-1, the J call TRBJ2-5; TCRdb's D call of TRBD2 is untestable without DNA. The CDR3 consists of 17 residues. CDR1 and CDR2 from the germline V gene are MGHRA and YSYEKL. CDR3 loop: CASSPHATSGRAETQYF.

V gene TRBV5-1 combines with J gene TRBJ2-2; TCRdb lists TRBD1, though no DNA is available to test this call. Germline lookup yields CDR1 SGHRS and CDR2 YFSETQ. The CDR3 spans 15 residues. The CDR3 loop is CASSLQDPGTGELFF.

The rearrangement links TRBV12-3 or TRBV12-4 to TRBJ2-1; with no DNA, the TCRdb D assignment of TRBD1 cannot be verified. The CDR3 is 15 residues long. The CDR3 here is CASSPPGQIHNEQFF.

The V call is TRBV9, the J call TRBJ2-5; TCRdb calls TRBD1, which cannot be checked without DNA. The germline V gene encodes CDR1 SGDLS and CDR2 YYNGEE. The CDR3 totals 14 residues. The CDR3 sequence: CASSIAGQKETQYF.

The chain is built from TRBV28 and TRBJ2-1; TCRdb proposes TRBD2, but this gene call is untestable without DNA. CDR3 length: 13 residues. Germline V CDR1 and CDR2: MDHEN, SYDVKM. The chain's CDR3 is CASNVRRGNEQFF.

The chain is built from TRBV20-1 and TRBJ2-3. Germline-derived CDR1 and CDR2 are DFQATT and SNEGSKA (reference sequence). The CDR3 contains 16 residues. This chain's CDR3 is CSARDPGGANTDTQYF.

This chain connects TRBV3-1 to TRBJ2-2; absent DNA, TCRdb's TRBD2 call cannot be checked. The CDR3 runs to 14 residues. Germline V gene lookup returns CDR1 LGHDT and CDR2 YNNKEL (reference sequence). The CDR3 sequence is CASRRLAGTGELFF.